The 21 T cell receptor beta chains listed next were all sequenced from one sample in a study of read filtering for tumor transcriptome and immune sequencing. The library was built from roughly 400 ng RNA with molecular barcoded adaptors for alpha/delta and beta/gamma chains. TCRdb independently ran MiXCR on the reads; one entry per CDR3 protein. The data contain more than 45,000 distinct CDR3 sequences, around 20% of them singletons. The specimen sequenced was a population of CD138-negative cells sorted from bone marrow. Receptors were obtained from a donor aged 40 or over with multiple myeloma.

This clonotype was recorded many times. The chain employs TRBV5-4 and TRBJ2-1; the match to TRBD2 covers 12 bases. This CDR3 region has 16 residues. Germline lookup yields CDR1 SGHNT and CDR2 YYREEE (reference sequence). V dropped 0 bases and J dropped 7; count of bases not matched to a gene: 5. The CDR3 loop is CASSLVRLAGENEQFF. The CDR3 nucleotides are TGTGCCAGCAGCTTGGTTAGACTAGCGGGAGAGAATGAGCAGTTCTTC.

This sequence joins TRBV11-2 and TRBJ2-3; 8 nucleotides agree with TRBD2. The CDR3 has 16 amino acids. Germline lookup yields CDR1 SGHAT and CDR2 FQNNGV. With 1 base clipped from V and 1 base from J, the junction kept 4 bases outside the gene matches. CDR3 bases: TGTGCCAGCAGCTTAGTTACTAGCGGTGGCACAGATACGCAGTATTTT. Its protein product is CASSLVTSGGTDTQYF.

In the case of this clonotype: This may stem from a read error, because a much larger clone lies one nucleotide away. CDR3 loop: CASSQGLDSDTQCF. The CDR3 coding sequence is TGCGCCAGCAGCCAAGGTCTAGACTCAGATACGCAGTGTTTT. The rearrangement uses TRBV4-3 and TRBJ2-3; D remains ambiguous. Germline CDR1 and CDR2: LGHNA and YSLEER. The CDR3 runs 14 residues.

By its share, this clonotype is medium-sized. This sequence joins TRBV29-1 and TRBJ2-2, with 12 bases aligning to TRBD2. The CDR3 has 16 residues. Germline-derived CDR1 and CDR2 are SQVTM and ANQGSEA. The V segment lost 6 bases and the J segment 6 bases; nucleotides outside the gene matches: 11. The CDR3 nucleotides read TGCAGCGTGCGATCCCCTAGCGGGAGGGCCTCCGGGGAGCTGTTTTTT. It translates to CSVRSPSGRASGELFF.

This clonotype has a count of ten or more. The J gene is TRBJ1-4, the V gene TRBV7-9, with a possible D match to TRBD1 (5 bases). V lost 9 bases, J lost 6 bases, and 8 bases lay in between. The CDR3 is made up of 11 amino acids. CDR1 and CDR2 from the germline V gene are SEHNR and FQNEAQ (reference sequence). CDR3 sequence reads: CASQGDEKLFF. In nucleotides, the CDR3 is TGTGCCAGTCAGGGCGATGAAAAACTGTTTTTT.

This clonotype was observed many times. The chain uses TRBV28 and TRBJ2-5; 9 bases agree with TRBD1. The germline V gene has CDR1 MDHEN and CDR2 SYDVKM. V shed 6 bases, J shed 7 bases, and the junction held 6 bases outside the gene matches. This CDR3 is built from 13 residues. DNA for the CDR3: TGTGCCAGCAGCGAACTGGACAGGGGGACCCAGTACTTC. It codes for CASSELDRGTQYF. The full variable domain, completed using reference TRBV28 and TRBJ2-5, is DVKVTQSSRYLVKRTGEKVFLECVQDMDHENMFWYRQDPGLGLRLIYFSYDVKMKEKGDIPEGYSVSREKKERFSLILESASTNQTSMYLCASSELDRGTQYFGPGTRLLVL.

This clonotype came up many times. The V and J genes are TRBV27 and TRBJ2-2; possibly TRBD2 for D (6 bases). Germline lookup yields CDR1 MNHEY and CDR2 SMNVEV (reference sequence). V dropped 2 bases and J dropped 7 bases, with 20 bases sitting between them. This CDR3 contains 17 residues. CDR3 in amino acids: CASSLRVSSEGGGELFF. Written as DNA, the CDR3 is TGTGCCAGCAGTTTAAGGGTCTCGTCGGAGGGTGGCGGGGAGCTGTTTTTT.

This clonotype was counted ten times or more. This chain links TRBV7-2 with TRBJ2-3; D uncertain. The CDR3 is made up of 13 amino acids. Germline values: CDR1 SGHTA, CDR2 FQGNSA. The ends were cut back, 0 bases at V and 7 bases at J, with 8 bases in the middle. CDR3 loop: CASSLAPLNTQYF. CDR3 nucleotide sequence: TGTGCCAGCAGCTTAGCGCCCCTAAATACGCAGTATTTT.

For this clonotype: Possible read error: a much larger clone is one base away. Lacking the conserved final phenylalanine or tryptophan, this CDR3 likely reflects a read error. J is TRBJ1-1 and V is TRBV7-2; tentative D call: TRBD1 (5 bases). Per the germline V gene, CDR1 is SGHTA and CDR2 is FQGNSA. This CDR3 has 14 amino acids. Trimming took off 1 base at V and 5 bases at J, with 11 bases between the two ends. CDR3 coding DNA: TGTGCCAGCAGCTTAGAAGGGGTTGGGACTGAAGCTTTCTCT. It codes for CASSLEGVGTEAFS.

This clonotype is deemed medium-sized (0.01 to 0.1%). The chain is built from TRBV12-3 or TRBV12-4 and TRBJ2-7; 7 bases map to TRBD1. CDR3 length equals 12 residues. The trim removed 5 bases at V and 6 bases at J, leaving 4 bases unmatched. The CDR3 sequence: CASSPGQPEQYF. The CDR3 nucleotides are TGTGCCAGCAGTCCGGGACAGCCCGAGCAGTACTTC.

This clonotype was recorded a few times. The chain uses TRBV7-9 and TRBJ1-1, with 9 bases lining up with TRBD1. Germline V gene lookup returns CDR1 SEHNR and CDR2 FQNEAQ (reference sequence). Trimming took 5 bases from V and 4 from J; bases not matched to a gene: 2. The CDR3 extends over 13 amino acids. As DNA, the CDR3 is TGTGCCAGCAGCGAACAGGGGGCCACTGAAGCTTTCTTT. The encoded protein is CASSEQGATEAFF. The full variable domain, in which reference TRBV7-9 and TRBJ1-1 provide the parts outside the CDR3, is DTGVSQNPRHKITKRGQNVTFRCDPISEHNRLYWYRQTLGQGPEFLTYFQNEAQLEKSRLLSDRFSAERPKGSFSTLEIQRTEQGDSAMYLCASSEQGATEAFFGQGTRLTVV.

This clonotype was detected ten times or more. The chain joins TRBV3-1 to TRBJ2-2; no firm D call. The ends were cut back, 1 base at V and 4 bases at J, with 7 bases in the middle. Germline V gives CDR1 LGHDT, CDR2 YNNKEL (reference sequence). This CDR3 spans 14 amino acids. CDR3 nucleotides: TGTGCCAGCAGCCAAGGCCGGAGCACCGGGGAGCTGTTTTTT. Its protein is CASSQGRSTGELFF.

This clonotype has at least ten counts. The CDR3, as DNA: TGCAGTGCTAGAGAGGGGCGGGTTCAGGGTTCGGAGTACTTC. Translating it yields CSAREGRVQGSEYF. This chain uses TRBV20-1 with TRBJ2-7; D could derive from TRBD1 or TRBD2 (5 bases each). CDR1 is DFQATT, CDR2 SNEGSKA, per germline (reference sequence). Trimming pared 0 bases from V and 11 bases from J, leaving 20 bases between. The CDR3 is made up of 14 amino acids.

This clonotype was seen ten or more times. The chain is built from TRBV29-1 and TRBJ1-5; TRBD1 is a possible D gene (6 bases). In germline, CDR1 is SQVTM, CDR2 ANQGSEA. V gave up 4 bases and J gave up 7 bases, with 11 bases separating them. The CDR3 runs 12 residues. CDR3 residues: CSVGGAGQPQHF. The CDR3 region has the DNA TGCAGCGTTGGGGGGGCGGGCCAGCCCCAGCATTTT.

At least ten counts were recorded for this clonotype. The chain uses TRBV6-2 or TRBV6-3 and TRBJ1-5, with D unresolved. The CDR3 sequence is 13 residues long. Germline assignment: CDR1 MNHEY and CDR2 SVGEGT. The V gene lost 8 bases and the J gene lost 6 bases, with 14 bases spanning the gap. The CDR3 sequence is CASEEAGVQPQHF. The CDR3 nucleotides are TGTGCCAGCGAAGAAGCGGGAGTTCAGCCCCAGCATTTT.

About this clonotype: A much bigger clone sits one base away, suggesting this may be a read error. This chain links TRBV6-5 with TRBJ2-1; either TRBD1 or TRBD2 may supply D (5 bases each). Germline CDR1 is MNHEY and CDR2 is SVGAGI. This CDR3 is 16 amino acids long. CDR3 loop: CASSYSPGSSYNVQFF. The DNA of the CDR3 is TGTGCCAGCAGTTACTCTCCAGGGAGCTCCTACAATGTGCAGTTCTTC.

About this clonotype: A much more abundant neighbour one base away suggests this may be a read error. The rearrangement joins TRBV10-3 to TRBJ2-5, with D maybe TRBD2 (6 bases). This CDR3 is built from 15 residues. Trimming shortened V by 8 bases and J by 0 bases, and 16 bases separated the two germline ends. Germline V gives CDR1 ENHRY, CDR2 SYGVKD. The CDR3: CAIRPTRGDQETQYF. CDR3 coding DNA: TGTGCCATCCGTCCGACTAGGGGAGACCAAGAGACCCAGTACTTC.

In regard to this clonotype: A much larger clone lies one base from this, so it may be a read error. Without the conserved terminal phenylalanine or tryptophan, this CDR3 likely stems from a read error. The DNA is omitted, as the CDR3 cannot be located on it reliably, and the CDR3 follows TCRdb's listing. The chain uses TRBV6-2 or TRBV6-3 and TRBJ2-7. Germline V gives CDR1 MNHEY, CDR2 SVGEGT. Both ends counted, the CDR3 spans 12 residues. This chain's CDR3 is CASSYGTYERYL.

This clonotype showed up many times. The chain recombines TRBV5-1 with TRBJ2-1; D is perhaps TRBD1 or TRBD2 (6 bases each). This CDR3 contains 15 residues. Germline lookup yields CDR1 SGHRS and CDR2 YFSETQ. The V and J ends lost 0 bases and 3 bases respectively, with 10 bases between them. CDR3 in DNA: TGCGCCAGCAGCTTGGCGGGGGCGGGCTACAATGAGCAGTTCTTC. It specifies CASSLAGAGYNEQFF.

A remark on this clonotype: This likely comes from a read error, as the CDR3 has no conserved phenylalanine or tryptophan at its end. No DNA is shown, since the ends of the CDR3 on it are uncertain; the CDR3 is the one TCRdb lists. The chain employs TRBV29-1 and TRBJ2-1. Per germline, CDR1 SQVTM and CDR2 ANQGSEA. The CDR3 comprises 13 residues, both ends counted. The chain's CDR3 is CSVDTPWGVEQFL.

Points on this clonotype: The junction shows a germline mismatch at one end, possibly a read error. This sequence joins TRBV6-1 and TRBJ2-3, with 8 bases that match TRBD2. The CDR3 sequence is 16 residues long. The germline CDR1 and CDR2 sequences are MNHNS and SASEGT. The DNA of the CDR3 is TGTGCCAGTAGTGAACCCCGGCTAGCGGGCAGGGATACGCAGTATTTT. This sequence encodes CASSEPRLAGRDTQYF.